A selection of T cell receptor beta chains follows, all from one sample in a study of blood T cell repertoires in COVID-19. Data came from immunoSEQ multiplex PCR; TCRdb stores just in-frame clones and leaves some out. Among approximately 150,000 clones, roughly 80% were seen once, and the ten largest hold about 5%. Material: peripheral blood. These receptors were taken from a human donor in a cohort sampled during active COVID-19. CDR3s leave out the opening cysteine and the closing phenylalanine or tryptophan. Each record gives: CDR3 length, V gene, CDR3 protein.

cdr3_length: 12
v_call: TRBV3-1/TRBV3-2
cdr3_aa: ASSPAGVNTEAF

cdr3_length: 16
v_call: TRBV4-2
cdr3_aa: ASSQDPSPGQGHEKLF

cdr3_length: 13
v_call: TRBV5-1
cdr3_aa: ASSLGTGGSGELF

cdr3_length: 13
v_call: TRBV11-1
cdr3_aa: ASSWSSGGAGEQF

cdr3_length: 16
v_call: TRBV24-1
cdr3_aa: ATSDSGTGFTGANVLT

cdr3_length: 9
v_call: TRBV10-3
cdr3_aa: AISSNNEQF

cdr3_length: 13
v_call: TRBV5-1
cdr3_aa: ASSLVASEGYEQY

cdr3_length: 13
v_call: TRBV7-6
cdr3_aa: ASSLGGVLRNEQF

cdr3_length: 11
v_call: TRBV27
cdr3_aa: ASSFGGGEKLF

cdr3_length: 13
v_call: TRBV11-2
cdr3_aa: ASSLGVRGTDTQY

cdr3_length: 12
v_call: TRBV7-3
cdr3_aa: ASSLSRDSGTQY

cdr3_length: 15
v_call: TRBV2
cdr3_aa: ASSEALGLAGEETQY

cdr3_length: 10
v_call: TRBV6-5
cdr3_aa: ASSPRYTEAF

cdr3_length: 13
v_call: TRBV6-4
cdr3_aa: ASSEGGGSTDTQY

cdr3_length: 16
v_call: TRBV5-1
cdr3_aa: ASSLAVGGSQKNSPLH

cdr3_length: 20
v_call: TRBV7-8
cdr3_aa: ASSSGGGLAGGQHSSYNEQF

cdr3_length: 13
v_call: TRBV9
cdr3_aa: ASSVTPGSNYGYT

cdr3_length: 13
v_call: TRBV4-2
cdr3_aa: ASSQDVTLSYEQY

cdr3_length: 11
v_call: TRBV10-3
cdr3_aa: ATRDRTNEKLF

cdr3_length: 14
v_call: TRBV5-1
cdr3_aa: ATPLWTGANTGELF

cdr3_length: 12
v_call: TRBV29-1
cdr3_aa: SVESAGATGELF

cdr3_length: 11
v_call: TRBV30
cdr3_aa: AWSVQSGGIAF

cdr3_length: 13
v_call: TRBV3-1/TRBV3-2
cdr3_aa: ASSQDLVRNTEAF

cdr3_length: 13
v_call: TRBV5-1
cdr3_aa: ASSSSPRGKETQY

cdr3_length: 11
v_call: TRBV6-1
cdr3_aa: ASSEVQGYGYT

cdr3_length: 9
v_call: TRBV21-1
cdr3_aa: ASTQGVWQY

cdr3_length: 12
v_call: TRBV5-6
cdr3_aa: ASSSGTGDSPLH

cdr3_length: 16
v_call: TRBV6-2/TRBV6-3
cdr3_aa: ASNPRGRGRRTNEKLF

cdr3_length: 14
v_call: TRBV6-1
cdr3_aa: ASSVGTGGAKNIQY

cdr3_length: 12
v_call: TRBV19
cdr3_aa: ASSPDRIGYEQY

cdr3_length: 13
v_call: TRBV29-1
cdr3_aa: SVLGLAANTGELF

cdr3_length: 12
v_call: TRBV18
cdr3_aa: ASSLGGPSYEQY

cdr3_length: 12
v_call: TRBV5-1
cdr3_aa: ASSSLAGTDTQY

cdr3_length: 14
v_call: TRBV6-2/TRBV6-3
cdr3_aa: ASSYLGSQYTGELF

cdr3_length: 12
v_call: TRBV2
cdr3_aa: ASSDVSRDVGAF

cdr3_length: 11
v_call: TRBV2
cdr3_aa: ASRISGGETQY

cdr3_length: 10
v_call: TRBV7-9
cdr3_aa: ASSEYQETQY

cdr3_length: 12
v_call: TRBV27
cdr3_aa: ASNPGQHIYGYT

cdr3_length: 11
v_call: TRBV5-1
cdr3_aa: ASSPGGLEEQF

cdr3_length: 10
v_call: TRBV7-9
cdr3_aa: ASPGDSGELF